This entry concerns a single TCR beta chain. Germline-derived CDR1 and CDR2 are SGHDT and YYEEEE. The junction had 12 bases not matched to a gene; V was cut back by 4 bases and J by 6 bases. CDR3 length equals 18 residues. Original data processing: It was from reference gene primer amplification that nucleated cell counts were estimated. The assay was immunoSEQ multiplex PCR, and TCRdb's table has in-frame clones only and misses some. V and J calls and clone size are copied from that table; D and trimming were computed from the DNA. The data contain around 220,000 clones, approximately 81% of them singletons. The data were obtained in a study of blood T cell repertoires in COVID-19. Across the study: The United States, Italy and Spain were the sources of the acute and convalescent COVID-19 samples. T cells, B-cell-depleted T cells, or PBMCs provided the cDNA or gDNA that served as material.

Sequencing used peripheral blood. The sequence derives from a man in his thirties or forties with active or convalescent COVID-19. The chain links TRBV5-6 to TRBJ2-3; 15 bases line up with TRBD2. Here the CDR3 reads CASSQRFGTSGGPDTQYF. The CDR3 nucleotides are TGTGCCAGCAGCCAAAGGTTCGGGACTAGCGGGGGGCCGGATACGCAGTATTTT.